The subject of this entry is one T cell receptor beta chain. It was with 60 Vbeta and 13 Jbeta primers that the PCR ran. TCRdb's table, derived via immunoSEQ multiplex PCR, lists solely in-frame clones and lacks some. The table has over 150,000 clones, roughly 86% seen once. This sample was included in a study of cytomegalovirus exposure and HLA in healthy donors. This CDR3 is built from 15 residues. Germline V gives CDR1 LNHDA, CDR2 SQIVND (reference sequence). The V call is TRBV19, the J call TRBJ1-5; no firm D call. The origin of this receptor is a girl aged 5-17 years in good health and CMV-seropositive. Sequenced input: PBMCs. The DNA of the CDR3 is TGTGCGGTTAGGGAGGGAACCTATAGCAATCAGCCCCAGCATTTT. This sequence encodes CAVREGTYSNQPQHF.